The T cell receptor beta chain under discussion was sequenced for a study of blood T cell repertoires in COVID-19. Study overall: Sites in the United States, Italy and Spain provided acute and convalescent COVID-19 samples. Sample material is recorded as cDNA or gDNA derived from T cells, B-cell-depleted T cells, or PBMCs.

Trimming removed 6 bases from V and 6 bases from J; junction bases left unmatched: 3. Germline values: CDR1 SNHLY, CDR2 FYNNEI. The CDR3 is 14 amino acids. Original methodology: Nucleated cell number was recorded as an estimate derived from reference gene primer amplification. The data were produced by immunoSEQ multiplex PCR, yet TCRdb's version contains in-frame clones alone and is incomplete. The V and J calls and clone size come from that table; D and trimming were worked out from the DNA. Of over 100,000 clones in the sample, about 80% were seen once. The specimen was peripheral blood. The TCR originated in an elderly woman with acute or convalescent COVID-19. V usage is TRBV2 and J usage is TRBJ2-1; TRBD2 matches at 12 bases. The DNA of the CDR3 is TGTGCCAGCAGCCGACTAGCGGGAGCCAATGAGCAGTTCTTC. Protein: CASSRLAGANEQFF.